The clone carrying this TCR beta chain came up a few times. Tregs were sorted as CD4+CD25+CD127-/low cells. The germline V gene encodes CDR1 SGHRS and CDR2 YFSETQ. V shed 2 bases, J shed 0 bases, and the junction held 2 bases outside the gene matches. The CDR3 sequence is 15 residues long. TCRdb re-derived calls from the 5' RACE reads in MiXCR, one entry per CDR3 protein. Of several thousand distinct CDR3 sequences listed, 72% are singletons. This TCR came from a female donor with breast cancer. The genes are TRBV5-1 and TRBJ2-1; the match to TRBD1 covers 7 bases. Source material: Tregs sorted from blood. DNA for the CDR3: TGCGCCAGCAGCTTACAGGGGAGCTCCTACAATGAGCAGTTCTTC. This encodes CASSLQGSSYNEQFF.